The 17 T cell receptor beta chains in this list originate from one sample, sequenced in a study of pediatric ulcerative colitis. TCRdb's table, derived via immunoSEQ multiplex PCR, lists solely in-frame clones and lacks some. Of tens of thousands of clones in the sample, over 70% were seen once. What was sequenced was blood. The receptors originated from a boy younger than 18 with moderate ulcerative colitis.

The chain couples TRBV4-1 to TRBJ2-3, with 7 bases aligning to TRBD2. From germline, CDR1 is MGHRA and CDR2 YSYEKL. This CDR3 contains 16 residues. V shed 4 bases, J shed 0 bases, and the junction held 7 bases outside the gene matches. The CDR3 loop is CASSRVLAASTDTQYF. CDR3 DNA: TGCGCCAGCAGCCGCGTCCTAGCGGCCAGCACAGATACGCAGTATTTT.

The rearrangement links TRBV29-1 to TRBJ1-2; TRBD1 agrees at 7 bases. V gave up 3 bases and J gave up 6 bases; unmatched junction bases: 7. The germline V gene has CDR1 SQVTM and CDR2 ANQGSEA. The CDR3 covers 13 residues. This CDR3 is CSVDKGARDGYTF. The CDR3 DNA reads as TGCAGCGTTGACAAGGGGGCAAGGGATGGCTACACCTTC.

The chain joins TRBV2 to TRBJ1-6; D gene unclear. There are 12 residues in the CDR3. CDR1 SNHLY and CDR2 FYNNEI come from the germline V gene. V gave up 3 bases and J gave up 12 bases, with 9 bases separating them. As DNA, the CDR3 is TGTGCCAGCAGTGACAACCTGCGACCCCTCCACTTT. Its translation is CASSDNLRPLHF.

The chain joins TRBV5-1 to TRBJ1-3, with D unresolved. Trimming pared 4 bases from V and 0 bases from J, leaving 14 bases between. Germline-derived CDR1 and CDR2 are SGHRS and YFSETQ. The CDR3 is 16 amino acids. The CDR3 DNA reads TGCGCCAGCAGCGACCCAGTCGCGCCCTCTGGAAACACCATATATTTT. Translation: CASSDPVAPSGNTIYF.

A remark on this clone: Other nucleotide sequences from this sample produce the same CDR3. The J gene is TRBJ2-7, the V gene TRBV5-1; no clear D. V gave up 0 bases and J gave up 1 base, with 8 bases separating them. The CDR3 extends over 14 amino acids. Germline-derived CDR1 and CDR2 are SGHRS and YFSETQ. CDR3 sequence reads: CASSLGPASYEQYF. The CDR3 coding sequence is TGCGCCAGCAGCTTGGGCCCAGCTTCCTACGAGCAGTACTTC.

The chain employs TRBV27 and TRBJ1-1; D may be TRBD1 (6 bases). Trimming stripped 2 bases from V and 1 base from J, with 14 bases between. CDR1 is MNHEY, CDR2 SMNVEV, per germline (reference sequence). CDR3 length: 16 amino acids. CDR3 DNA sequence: TGTGCCAGCAGTTTAGCGGGGGCGCCTACGAACACTGAAGCTTTCTTT. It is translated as CASSLAGAPTNTEAFF.

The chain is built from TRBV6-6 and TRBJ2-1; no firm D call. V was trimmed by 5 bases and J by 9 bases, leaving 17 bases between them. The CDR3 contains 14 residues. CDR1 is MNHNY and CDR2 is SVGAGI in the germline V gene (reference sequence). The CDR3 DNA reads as TGTGCCAGCAGTCTCAGCCGGCGGACCAGTGAGCAGTTCTTC. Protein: CASSLSRRTSEQFF.

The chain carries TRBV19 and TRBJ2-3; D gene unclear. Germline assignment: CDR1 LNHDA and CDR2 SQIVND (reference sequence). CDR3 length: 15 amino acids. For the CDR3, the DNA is TGTGCGAGAACAGAACGAGTAGCTAGCACAGATACGCAGTATTTT. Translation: CARTERVASTDTQYF.

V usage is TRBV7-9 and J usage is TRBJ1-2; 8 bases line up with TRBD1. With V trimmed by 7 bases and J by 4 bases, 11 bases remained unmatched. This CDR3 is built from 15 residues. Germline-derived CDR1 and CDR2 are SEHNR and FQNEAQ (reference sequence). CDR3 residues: CASTPTGDSLYGYTF. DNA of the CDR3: TGTGCCAGCACCCCGACAGGGGATAGCCTCTATGGCTACACCTTC.

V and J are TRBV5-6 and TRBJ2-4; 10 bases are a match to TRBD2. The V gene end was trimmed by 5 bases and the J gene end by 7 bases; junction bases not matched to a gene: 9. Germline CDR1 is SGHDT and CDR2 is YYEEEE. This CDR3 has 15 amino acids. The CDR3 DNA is TGTGCCAGCAGGGAGACTGGGACTAGCGTCAACATTCAGTACTTC. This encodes CASRETGTSVNIQYF.

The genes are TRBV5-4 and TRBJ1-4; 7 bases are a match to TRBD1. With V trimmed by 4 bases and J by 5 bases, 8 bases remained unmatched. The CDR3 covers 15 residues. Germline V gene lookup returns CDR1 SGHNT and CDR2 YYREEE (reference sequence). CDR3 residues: CASSKYRGQNEKLFF. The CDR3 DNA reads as TGTGCCAGCAGCAAGTACAGGGGCCAAAATGAAAAACTGTTTTTT.

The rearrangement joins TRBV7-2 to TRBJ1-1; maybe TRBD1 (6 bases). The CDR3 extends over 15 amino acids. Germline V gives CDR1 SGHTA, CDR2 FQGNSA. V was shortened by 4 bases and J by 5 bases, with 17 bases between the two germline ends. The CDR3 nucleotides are TGTGCCAGCAGCTCGGGATGGGACATTTCGACTGAAGCTTTCTTT. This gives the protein CASSSGWDISTEAFF.

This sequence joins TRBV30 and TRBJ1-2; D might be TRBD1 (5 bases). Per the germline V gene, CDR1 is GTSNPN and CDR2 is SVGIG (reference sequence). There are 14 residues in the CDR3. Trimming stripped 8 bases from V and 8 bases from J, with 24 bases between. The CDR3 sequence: CAGPGLPSVSGYTF. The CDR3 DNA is TGTGCCGGGCCGGGACTTCCGAGCGTATCAGGCTACACCTTC. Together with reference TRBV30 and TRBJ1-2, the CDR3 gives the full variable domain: SQTIHQWPATLVQPVGSPLSLECTVEGTSNPNLYWYRQAAGRGLQLLFYSVGIGQISSEVPQNLSASRPQDRQFILSSKKLLLSDSGFYLCAGPGLPSVSGYTFGSGTRLTVV.

DNA of the CDR3: TGTGCCAGCAGACCCGGGACACAGTTCACTGAAGCTTTCTTT. Protein sequence: CASRPGTQFTEAFF. V is TRBV6-5 and J is TRBJ1-1; tentative D call: TRBD1 (6 bases). This CDR3 is 14 amino acids long. Looked up from germline, CDR1 is MNHEY and CDR2 is SVGAGI. Trimming pared 6 bases from V and 4 bases from J, leaving 15 bases between.

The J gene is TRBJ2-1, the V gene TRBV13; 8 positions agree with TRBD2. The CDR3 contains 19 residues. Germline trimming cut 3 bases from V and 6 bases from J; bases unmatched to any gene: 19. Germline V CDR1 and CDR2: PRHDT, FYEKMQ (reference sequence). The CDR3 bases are TGTGCCAGCAGCTTTACCCCACCAGTACTAGCGGTCACCACCAATGAGCAGTTCTTC. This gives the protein CASSFTPPVLAVTTNEQFF.

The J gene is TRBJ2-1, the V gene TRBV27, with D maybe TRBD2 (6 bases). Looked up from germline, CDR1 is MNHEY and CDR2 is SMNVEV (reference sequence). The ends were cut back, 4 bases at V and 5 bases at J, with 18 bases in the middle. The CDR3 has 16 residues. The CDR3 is CASSSFRGSSDNEQFF. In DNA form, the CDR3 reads TGTGCCAGCAGTTCCTTTCGGGGGTCTTCTGACAATGAGCAGTTCTTC.

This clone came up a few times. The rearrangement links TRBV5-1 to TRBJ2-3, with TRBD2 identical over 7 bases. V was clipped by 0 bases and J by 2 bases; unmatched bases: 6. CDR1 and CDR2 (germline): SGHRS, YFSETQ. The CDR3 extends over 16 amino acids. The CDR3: CASSLEGTISTDTQYF. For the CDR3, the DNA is TGCGCCAGCAGCTTGGAGGGGACTATATCCACAGATACGCAGTATTTT.